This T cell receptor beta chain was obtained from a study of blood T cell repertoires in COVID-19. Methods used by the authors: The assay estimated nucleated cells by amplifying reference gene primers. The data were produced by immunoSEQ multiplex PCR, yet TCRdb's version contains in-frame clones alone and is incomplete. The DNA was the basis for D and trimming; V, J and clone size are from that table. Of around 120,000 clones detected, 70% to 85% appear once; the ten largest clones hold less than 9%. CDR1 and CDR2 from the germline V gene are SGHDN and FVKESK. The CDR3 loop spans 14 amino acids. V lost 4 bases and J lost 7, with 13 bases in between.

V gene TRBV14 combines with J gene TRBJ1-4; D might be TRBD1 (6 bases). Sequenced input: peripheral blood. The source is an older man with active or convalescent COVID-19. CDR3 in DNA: TGTGCCAGCAGCCGACACCTAGGGGGTGAAAAACTGTTTTTT. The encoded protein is CASSRHLGGEKLFF.